The sequence of this T cell receptor beta chain was determined in a study of T cell repertoires in cytomegalovirus infection. Across the whole study: Both a matching HLA type and CMV infection were indicated by public TCR beta signatures. Study findings and constraints: Based on cumulative public TCR beta family frequency, carriers of CMV plus the relevant HLA were identified.

TCRdb used MiXCR to reprocess the reads, holding one entry per CDR3 protein. This table holds 150,000 to 200,000 distinct CDR3 sequences, approximately 15% found once. Points on this clonotype: Its cognate antigen is unknown.

CDR1 SGHRS and CDR2 YFSETQ come from the germline V gene. The CDR3 totals 16 residues. The germline V and J ends were trimmed by 4 bases and 2 bases, with 17 bases remaining between them. This receptor was obtained from a human donor in good health (CMV status not recorded). Some clones in this sample may be carry-over from other donors' samples. The chain recombines TRBV5-1 with TRBJ2-3; D is uncertain. Specimen: PBMCs. The CDR3 is CASSREGWLHTDTQYF. CDR3 nucleotides: TGCGCCAGCAGCCGAGAAGGGTGGCTACACACAGATACGCAGTATTTT. The whole variable domain, remainder taken from reference TRBV5-1 and TRBJ2-3, is KAGVTQTPRYLIKTRGQQVTLSCSPISGHRSVSWYQQTPGQGLQFLFEYFSETQRNKGNFPGRFSGRQFSNSRSEMNVSTLELGDSALYLCASSREGWLHTDTQYFGPGTRLTVL.